This T cell receptor (beta chain) is drawn from a study of blood T cell repertoires in COVID-19. The germline V gene has CDR1 LNHNV and CDR2 YYDKDF (reference sequence). Trimming removed 0 bases from V and 5 bases from J, with 4 bases in between. The CDR3 has 12 residues. The data were produced by immunoSEQ multiplex PCR, yet TCRdb's version contains in-frame clones alone and is incomplete. The repertoire includes a few hundred thousand clones, roughly nine tenths of them detected once, and roughly 1% sits in the top ten. Participant age was roughly 18 to 100 years, and participants resided in approximately 25 US areas. Clinical histories supplied by participants themselves formed the basis of cohort assignment.

The chain has TRBV15 and TRBJ1-1; D is ambiguous. This sequence originates from a man younger than 35 who had recovered from COVID-19. The sample comprised PBMCs or T cells enriched from blood (not recorded which). The CDR3 nucleotides read TGTGCCACCAGCAGAGATCGTACTGAAGCTTTCTTT. Translation: CATSRDRTEAFF.